This T cell receptor beta chain was identified in a study of naive and memory T cell subsets. Turning to this clonotype: As yet, its antigen is unknown.

Study-wide points: TCR abundance followed a power law differing between naive and memory subsets. Over 90% of naive TCR sequences appeared only once after error correction, unlike memory subsets.

Deletions cut 0 bases from V and 2 bases from J, with 8 bases between. The CDR3 is 15 amino acids. The V gene's germline CDR1 is ENHRY and CDR2 SYGVKD. Cells stained for CD3, CD4, CD8, CD45RA and CD27 were sorted into four subsets. The beta constant-region primer was an equimolar mix of two oligonucleotides covering TRBC1 and TRBC2. TCRdb re-derived calls from the UMI-ligation and nested PCR reads in MiXCR, one entry per CDR3 protein. Of approximately 140,000 distinct CDR3 sequences listed, more than 15% were seen once; the top ten hold more than 0.13%. This clonotype originated in a human donor in good health. Material: naive CD4+ T cells from blood. The rearrangement joins TRBV10-3 to TRBJ2-1; no clear D. The CDR3 sequence is CAISESLGTYNEQFF. Here the CDR3 DNA reads TGTGCCATCAGTGAGTCGTTGGGGACCTACAATGAGCAGTTCTTC.